This is a list of T cell receptor beta chains from one sample in a study of patients and donors after allogeneic stem cell transplantation. From the RT-PCR reads, TCRdb called clonotypes with MiXCR, one entry per CDR3 protein. The table lists about 31,000 distinct CDR3 sequences, around 7% of them singletons. The sample consisted of blood, either unsorted or a sorted T cell fraction (not recorded which). Every receptor here comes from a human donor who was either an allogeneic HSCT recipient or a stem cell or donor lymphocyte infusion donor (not recorded which). It is not recorded whose cells these are; they may come from a transplant donor. Each CDR3 is given with its conserved first and last residue. The D gene is left open where the match is weak. The size field is filled for only some rows; it gives once, few, many or a size class.

abundance: few; d_gene: NA; j_gene: TRBJ2-1; v_gene: TRBV27; CDR3nt: TGTGCCAGCAGTGACCATGGGGCCTCGGCTGATAATGAGCAGTTCTTC; CDR3aa: CASSDHGASADNEQFF
abundance: NA; d_gene: NA; j_gene: TRBJ2-6; v_gene: TRBV2; CDR3nt: TGTGCCAGCAAGGGCCCCTCTGGGGCCAACGTCCTGACTTTC; CDR3aa: CASKGPSGANVLTF
abundance: NA; d_gene: NA; j_gene: TRBJ2-7; v_gene: TRBV11-2; CDR3nt: TGTGCCAGCAGCTTGGGCCAGCGACTCTCCTACGAGCAGTACTTC; CDR3aa: CASSLGQRLSYEQYF
abundance: many; d_gene: TRBD2; j_gene: TRBJ2-5; v_gene: TRBV24-1; CDR3nt: TGTGCCACCGCCTCCCTCAGCGGGAGCAAAGAGACCCAGTACTTC; CDR3aa: CATASLSGSKETQYF
abundance: NA; d_gene: NA; j_gene: TRBJ2-2; v_gene: TRBV5-6; CDR3nt: TGTGCCAGCAGCAACGGCGGGGCCCTGTCTACCGGGGAGCTGTTTTTT; CDR3aa: CASSNGGALSTGELFF
abundance: many; d_gene: NA; j_gene: TRBJ2-1; v_gene: TRBV7-9; CDR3nt: TGTGCCAGCAGCAACAATGAGCAGTTCTTC; CDR3aa: CASSNNEQFF
abundance: many; d_gene: NA; j_gene: TRBJ2-1; v_gene: TRBV24-1; CDR3nt: TGTGCCACCAGTGGTAGGGGTACCTACAATGAGCAGTTCTTC; CDR3aa: CATSGRGTYNEQFF
abundance: few; d_gene: TRBD1; j_gene: TRBJ2-3; v_gene: TRBV20-1; CDR3nt: TGCAGTGCTAGGCGGGACAGGGGTTTAGATACGCAGTATTTT; CDR3aa: CSARRDRGLDTQYF
abundance: many; d_gene: NA; j_gene: TRBJ2-7; v_gene: TRBV27; CDR3nt: TGTGCCAGCAGTTCCCTTGAAGTTCCCTCCTACGAGCAGTACTTC; CDR3aa: CASSSLEVPSYEQYF
abundance: many; d_gene: TRBD2; j_gene: TRBJ2-3; v_gene: TRBV5-1; CDR3nt: TGCGCCAGCAGCAGGGGACTATCAACAAGCACAGATACGCAGTATTTT; CDR3aa: CASSRGLSTSTDTQYF
abundance: few; d_gene: TRBD2; j_gene: TRBJ2-7; v_gene: TRBV3-1; CDR3nt: TGTGCCAGCAGCCCCGCCGCGGCGGGAGGCATCCACGAGCAGTACTTC; CDR3aa: CASSPAAAGGIHEQYF
abundance: NA; d_gene: NA; j_gene: TRBJ2-7; v_gene: TRBV20-1; CDR3nt: TGCAGTGCTGCGCTGGGACTTCCTTCCGAGCAGTACTTC; CDR3aa: CSAALGLPSEQYF
abundance: many; d_gene: NA; j_gene: TRBJ2-3; v_gene: TRBV29-1; CDR3nt: TGCAGCGTTGCTCTGAGTACTGGGAGGGATACGCAGTATTTT; CDR3aa: CSVALSTGRDTQYF
abundance: NA; d_gene: TRBD2; j_gene: TRBJ2-5; v_gene: TRBV4-1; CDR3nt: TGCGCCAGCAGCCAAGGACTAGCGGTGTACCAAGAGACCCAGTACTTC; CDR3aa: CASSQGLAVYQETQYF
abundance: many; d_gene: NA; j_gene: TRBJ2-5; v_gene: TRBV3-1; CDR3nt: TGTGCCAGCAGCCTCGATCCAGCAGGATACCAAGAGACCCAGTACTTC; CDR3aa: CASSLDPAGYQETQYF
abundance: NA; d_gene: NA; j_gene: TRBJ2-2; v_gene: TRBV5-4; CDR3nt: TGTGCCAGCAGCTTGGTGGGGGACTGGGGGGAGCTGTTTTTT; CDR3aa: CASSLVGDWGELFF
abundance: many; d_gene: TRBD2; j_gene: TRBJ2-4; v_gene: TRBV9; CDR3nt: TGTGCCAGCAGCCCCCCATTATCGGGGGGGTCAAAAAACATTCAGTACTTC; CDR3aa: CASSPPLSGGSKNIQYF
abundance: many; d_gene: NA; j_gene: TRBJ2-6; v_gene: TRBV5-5; CDR3nt: TGTGCCAGCAGCCCAATCTTCTCTGGGGCCAACGTCCTGACTTTC; CDR3aa: CASSPIFSGANVLTF
abundance: few; d_gene: TRBD2; j_gene: TRBJ2-1; v_gene: TRBV10-3; CDR3nt: TGTGCCATCAGTGTTAGCGGGAGTATATACAATGAGCAGTTCTTC; CDR3aa: CAISVSGSIYNEQFF
abundance: many; d_gene: NA; j_gene: TRBJ1-6; v_gene: TRBV4-2; CDR3nt: TGTGCCAGCAGCCGTCGGGACGGAAATAATTCACCCCTCCACTTT; CDR3aa: CASSRRDGNNSPLHF
abundance: NA; d_gene: TRBD2; j_gene: TRBJ2-2; v_gene: TRBV28; CDR3nt: TGTGCCAGCAAGACTAGCGGGGTCAACACCGGGGAGCTGTTTTTT; CDR3aa: CASKTSGVNTGELFF
abundance: few; d_gene: NA; j_gene: TRBJ2-7; v_gene: TRBV27; CDR3nt: TGTGCCAGCAGTTTCGGGAGCAGCCTCAAGCAGTACTTC; CDR3aa: CASSFGSSLKQYF
abundance: many; d_gene: NA; j_gene: TRBJ2-3; v_gene: TRBV10-3; CDR3nt: TGTGCCATCAGTGAGCGGTCGGGCACAAGCACAGATACGCAGTATTTT; CDR3aa: CAISERSGTSTDTQYF
abundance: few; d_gene: NA; j_gene: TRBJ1-3; v_gene: TRBV7-9; CDR3nt: TGTGCCAGCAGCCACAGGGTGTATGGAAACACCATATATTTT; CDR3aa: CASSHRVYGNTIYF
abundance: NA; d_gene: TRBD2; j_gene: TRBJ2-1; v_gene: TRBV24-1; CDR3nt: TGTGCCACCAGTGATCCGGGACTAGCGGGAGGCTATGAGCAGTTCTTC; CDR3aa: CATSDPGLAGGYEQFF
abundance: NA; d_gene: TRBD1; j_gene: TRBJ2-7; v_gene: TRBV7-6; CDR3nt: TGTGCCAGCAGCTTATCGGACAGGGCTCCCTACGAGCAGTACTTC; CDR3aa: CASSLSDRAPYEQYF
abundance: medium-sized; d_gene: NA; j_gene: TRBJ1-1; v_gene: TRBV7-9; CDR3nt: TGTGCCAGCAGCTTAGACGCAGGAGAAGGGGCTTTCTTT; CDR3aa: CASSLDAGEGAFF
abundance: NA; d_gene: NA; j_gene: TRBJ2-2; v_gene: TRBV4-3; CDR3nt: TGCGCCAGCAGCCAAATAGCTAGCCCGGACACCGGGGAGCTGTTTTTT; CDR3aa: CASSQIASPDTGELFF
abundance: few; d_gene: TRBD1; j_gene: TRBJ2-7; v_gene: TRBV29-1; CDR3nt: TGCAGCGTGGAGCGACCGGGACAGGGGATTGCCGAGCAGTACTTC; CDR3aa: CSVERPGQGIAEQYF
abundance: many; d_gene: NA; j_gene: TRBJ2-7; v_gene: TRBV10-3; CDR3nt: TGTGCCATCAGTGTACAGGGTTCTACCTACGAGCAGTACTTC; CDR3aa: CAISVQGSTYEQYF
abundance: many; d_gene: NA; j_gene: TRBJ2-5; v_gene: TRBV2; CDR3nt: TGTGCCAGCATGATAGAAGCGTGGGAGACCCAGTACTTC; CDR3aa: CASMIEAWETQYF
abundance: few; d_gene: NA; j_gene: TRBJ2-3; v_gene: TRBV20-1; CDR3nt: TGCAGTGCTAGGTGGTCAGGCCGTTCAGATACGCAGTATTTT; CDR3aa: CSARWSGRSDTQYF
abundance: many; d_gene: NA; j_gene: TRBJ1-6; v_gene: TRBV3-1; CDR3nt: TGTGCCAGCAGCCCCCGTGGGGCCTCGAATTCACCCCTCCACTTT; CDR3aa: CASSPRGASNSPLHF
abundance: NA; d_gene: TRBD2; j_gene: TRBJ2-5; v_gene: TRBV24-1; CDR3nt: TGTGCCACCAGTGATGGGAGGACTGGACTAGCGGGTGGAACCCAGTACTTC; CDR3aa: CATSDGRTGLAGGTQYF
abundance: few; d_gene: TRBD2; j_gene: TRBJ2-7; v_gene: TRBV7-9; CDR3nt: TGTGCCAGCAGCTTAGTCTCGGGAGGCCCCTACGAGCAGTACTTC; CDR3aa: CASSLVSGGPYEQYF
abundance: many; d_gene: TRBD1; j_gene: TRBJ1-1; v_gene: TRBV13; CDR3nt: TGTGCCAGCAGCCTCAAAGGACAGGGTCTCACTGAAGCTTTCTTT; CDR3aa: CASSLKGQGLTEAFF
abundance: few; d_gene: TRBD2; j_gene: TRBJ2-7; v_gene: TRBV6-5; CDR3nt: TGTGCCAGCAGTTACTCGATCCACGCTAGCGGGATTTACGAGCAGTACTTC; CDR3aa: CASSYSIHASGIYEQYF
abundance: NA; d_gene: TRBD1; j_gene: TRBJ2-7; v_gene: TRBV15; CDR3nt: TGTGCCACCAGCAGAGATAGTGGACAGGGAACCAAGGACTTC; CDR3aa: CATSRDSGQGTKDF
abundance: few; d_gene: TRBD2; j_gene: TRBJ2-2; v_gene: TRBV9; CDR3nt: TGTGCCAGCCAGACTAGCGACAATACCGGGGAGCTGTTTTTT; CDR3aa: CASQTSDNTGELFF
abundance: NA; d_gene: NA; j_gene: TRBJ2-3; v_gene: TRBV20-1; CDR3nt: TGCAGTGCTAGAGTATACTTTAGCACAGATACGCAGTATTTT; CDR3aa: CSARVYFSTDTQYF